This is a list of T cell receptor beta chains from one sample in a study of spatial heterogeneity in lung cancer. TCRdb re-called the 5' RACE reads through MiXCR, storing one row per CDR3 protein. The repertoire holds roughly 38,000 distinct CDR3 sequences, with more than 9% as singletons. Here the sequenced sample was PBMCs, taken at follow-up. These receptor sequences come from a female donor with early-stage non-small cell lung cancer. Each CDR3 is given with its conserved first and last residue. The D gene is left open where the match is weak. Clone size, where shown, is once, few, many, or a class for clones that have expanded.

>many|-|TRBV12-5|TRBJ1-2
CASGLVQGYGYTF
TGTGCTAGTGGTTTGGTACAGGGATATGGCTACACCTTC
>many|-|TRBV28|TRBJ1-1
CASRRQMNTEAFF
TGTGCCAGCAGGCGACAGATGAACACTGAAGCTTTCTTT
>many|-|TRBV7-6|TRBJ2-7
CASSVWFGGNYEQYF
TGTGCCAGCAGCGTGTGGTTCGGGGGAAACTACGAGCAGTACTTC
>many|TRBD1|TRBV9|TRBJ1-2
CASSPGTENYGYTF
TGTGCCAGCAGCCCCGGGACAGAGAACTATGGCTACACCTTC
>many|-|TRBV7-2|TRBJ2-7
CASRGGRATYEQYF
TGTGCCAGCAGGGGGGGCAGGGCGACCTACGAGCAGTACTTC
>many|-|TRBV5-5|TRBJ1-5
CASSPRGGGNQPQHF
TGTGCCAGCAGCCCCAGGGGAGGGGGCAATCAGCCCCAGCATTTT
>medium-sized|-|TRBV6-2/TRBV6-3|TRBJ1-2
CASRTTARYGYTF
TGTGCCAGCAGGACGACAGCCCGCTATGGCTACACCTTC
>-|-|TRBV3-1|TRBJ1-4
CASSQDFGEKLFF
TGTGCCAGCAGCCAAGATTTCGGAGAAAAACTGTTTTTT
>many|-|TRBV12-3/TRBV12-4|TRBJ1-5
CASSTRVGPILNQPQHF
TGTGCCAGCAGTACCAGGGTTGGGCCGATACTCAATCAGCCCCAGCATTTT
>-|TRBD1|TRBV12-3/TRBV12-4|TRBJ1-5
CASSYGQGNQPQHF
TGTGCCAGCAGTTATGGACAGGGGAATCAGCCCCAGCATTTT
>-|-|TRBV18|TRBJ2-3
CASSPADTQYF
TGTGCCAGCTCACCGGCAGATACGCAGTATTTT
>many|-|TRBV7-2|TRBJ1-5
CASSLAHRTTQHF
TGTGCCAGCAGCTTAGCCCACCGAACGACCCAGCATTTT
>few|TRBD1|TRBV28|TRBJ2-7
CASSSRTGGPYEQYF
TGTGCCAGCAGTTCCCGGACAGGGGGCCCCTACGAGCAGTACTTC
>many|-|TRBV5-1|TRBJ1-4
CASSLDGGRGEKLFF
TGCGCCAGCAGCTTGGATGGAGGGCGCGGTGAAAAACTGTTTTTT
>many|TRBD2|TRBV7-8|TRBJ2-5
CATTRFTSGGASETQYF
TGTGCCACGACACGCTTTACTAGCGGGGGGGCGTCGGAGACCCAGTACTTC
>few|-|TRBV12-3/TRBV12-4|TRBJ2-7
CASSLVGVYEQYF
TGTGCCAGCAGTTTAGTGGGGGTCTACGAGCAGTACTTC
>-|TRBD2|TRBV4-2|TRBJ2-1
CASSPRTSGGFYNEQFF
TGTGCCAGCAGCCCGCGGACTAGCGGGGGTTTTTACAATGAGCAGTTCTTC
>-|-|TRBV7-9|TRBJ1-1
CASTLMAEAFF
TGTGCCAGCACCTTGATGGCAGAAGCTTTCTTT
>many|-|TRBV19|TRBJ1-5
CASSTPGARNQPQHF
TGTGCCAGTAGTACCCCGGGGGCCCGCAATCAGCCCCAGCATTTT
>few|TRBD1|TRBV20-1|TRBJ2-7
CSATDRPQYEQYF
TGCAGTGCTACGGACAGGCCCCAATACGAGCAGTACTTC
>few|-|TRBV29-1|TRBJ2-5
CSVEAGVEETQYF
TGCAGCGTTGAAGCCGGGGTTGAAGAGACCCAGTACTTC
>many|TRBD2|TRBV9|TRBJ2-2
CASSLVPGGTGELFF
TGTGCCAGCAGTCTTGTCCCGGGGGGCACCGGGGAGCTGTTTTTT
>many|-|TRBV5-6|TRBJ2-3
CASSLESGYTDTQYF
TGTGCCAGCAGCTTGGAGAGCGGATACACAGATACGCAGTATTTT
>many|-|TRBV6-4|TRBJ2-3
CASSDGGATDTQYF
TGTGCCAGCAGTGACGGGGGGGCCACAGATACGCAGTATTTT
>many|-|TRBV19|TRBJ2-1
CASRVVAGQNEQFF
TGTGCCAGTAGGGTGGTGGCGGGGCAAAATGAGCAGTTCTTC
>-|TRBD1|TRBV19|TRBJ1-5
CASSIPTGTQPQHF
TGTGCCAGTAGTATACCGACAGGGACTCAGCCCCAGCATTTT
>-|-|TRBV2|TRBJ1-1
CASSTTGQNEAFF
TGTGCCAGCAGTACGACGGGTCAGAATGAAGCTTTCTTT
>-|TRBD2|TRBV5-4|TRBJ2-5
CASSHGTSGRKETQYF
TGTGCCAGCAGCCACGGGACTAGCGGGAGGAAAGAGACCCAGTACTTC
>-|-|TRBV28|TRBJ1-1
CASSLGRGYTEAFF
TGTGCCAGCAGTTTGGGGCGGGGGTACACTGAAGCTTTCTTT
>many|-|TRBV18|TRBJ1-1
CASSPQQGGTEAFF
TGTGCCAGCTCACCCCAACAGGGTGGCACTGAAGCTTTCTTT
>-|-|TRBV30|TRBJ1-1
CAWRTASGFF
TGTGCCTGGCGGACGGCAAGTGGTTTCTTT
>many|-|TRBV11-3|TRBJ2-6
CASSLVSLAGANVLTF
TGTGCCAGCAGCTTAGTATCCTTAGCTGGGGCCAACGTCCTGACTTTC
>few|TRBD1|TRBV5-8|TRBJ1-2
CASSRRDSRVGYTF
TGTGCCAGCAGCCGCCGGGACAGCCGGGTAGGCTACACCTTC
>many|-|TRBV11-1|TRBJ2-5
CASSLGETQYF
TGTGCCAGCAGCTTAGGGGAGACCCAGTACTTC
>many|-|TRBV30|TRBJ2-7
CAWSRALDSYEQYF
TGTGCCTGGAGTCGAGCGCTGGACTCCTACGAGCAGTACTTC
>few|TRBD2|TRBV6-1|TRBJ2-1
CASSEGLADYNEQFF
TGTGCCAGCAGTGAGGGACTAGCCGATTACAATGAGCAGTTCTTC
>-|-|TRBV7-2|TRBJ2-7
CASSLVAGPSYEQYF
TGTGCCAGCAGCTTAGTGGCAGGCCCCTCCTACGAGCAGTACTTC
>many|-|TRBV29-1|TRBJ2-1
CSVVGTTYAADEQFF
TGCAGCGTTGTGGGCACCACTTACGCGGCGGATGAGCAGTTCTTC
>few|TRBD2|TRBV20-1|TRBJ2-3
CSAQGLAGVSDTQYF
TGCAGTGCCCAGGGACTAGCGGGGGTGTCAGATACGCAGTATTTT
>many|-|TRBV5-6|TRBJ2-7
CASSLFGGDHYEQYF
TGTGCCAGCAGCTTGTTCGGGGGTGATCACTACGAGCAGTACTTC
>few|TRBD1|TRBV11-1|TRBJ2-1
CASSYDRASYNEQFF
TGTGCCAGCAGTTACGACAGGGCGTCCTACAATGAGCAGTTCTTC
>-|-|TRBV11-2|TRBJ2-3
CASSLEHADTQYF
TGTGCCAGCAGCTTAGAACACGCAGATACGCAGTATTTT
>-|-|TRBV19|TRBJ2-2
CASSIGPGGSNTGELFF
TGTGCCAGTAGTATAGGACCCGGGGGCAGCAACACCGGGGAGCTGTTTTTT
>few|-|TRBV15|TRBJ2-7
CATSRDIGIHEQYF
TGTGCCACCAGCAGAGATATAGGGATCCACGAGCAGTACTTC
>many|-|TRBV5-1|TRBJ2-7
CASSLQGTYEQYF
TGCGCCAGCAGCTTGCAGGGTACCTACGAGCAGTACTTC
>many|TRBD1|TRBV9|TRBJ2-2
CASSVGGQGSTGELFF
TGTGCCAGCAGCGTAGGGGGACAGGGTAGCACCGGGGAGCTGTTTTTT
>few|-|TRBV19|TRBJ2-7
CASSIGTLFYEQYF
TGTGCCAGTAGTATCGGGACTCTATTCTACGAGCAGTACTTC
>many|TRBD2|TRBV30|TRBJ2-7
CAWTRSGTISYEQYF
TGTGCCTGGACCCGTAGCGGGACAATCTCCTACGAGCAGTACTTC
>many|TRBD2|TRBV20-1|TRBJ2-2
CSAWRGSGGPNTGELFF
TGCAGTGCCTGGAGGGGTAGCGGGGGCCCGAACACCGGGGAGCTGTTTTTT
>few|-|TRBV20-1|TRBJ2-5
CSGGPSSYQETQYF
TGCAGTGGAGGGCCTTCTTCGTACCAAGAGACCCAGTACTTC
>-|-|TRBV5-1|TRBJ1-3
CASSLEGLVSGNTIYF
TGCGCCAGCAGCTTGGAGGGCTTAGTCTCTGGAAACACCATATATTTT
>many|-|TRBV6-6|TRBJ2-2
CASSSHPLAHRTTGELFF
TGTGCCAGCAGTTCCCACCCTCTAGCTCACAGGACCACCGGGGAGCTGTTTTTT
>few|-|TRBV19|TRBJ2-2
CASTRASGPTRNTGELFF
TGTGCCAGTACCAGGGCTTCCGGACCAACTCGGAACACCGGGGAGCTGTTTTTT
>-|-|TRBV2|TRBJ2-3
CASRRLVADTQYF
TGTGCCAGCAGAAGACTAGTCGCAGATACGCAGTATTTT